These T cell receptor beta chains were read from a single sample in a study of siplizumab effects on memory and regulatory T cells. Clones were sequenced by immunoSEQ multiplex PCR, and TCRdb holds only the in-frame ones, with some missing. Of about 100,000 clones listed, 92% are singletons. The sequenced sample was non-Treg CD4+ T cells sorted from blood. The receptors were gathered from a human donor in good health. Both conserved end residues are part of each CDR3. Fields, in order: clone size, J gene, D gene, V gene, CDR3 DNA, CDR3 protein. A D gene is named only where the DNA matches it firmly. Expanded clones are given a class, and other clones once, few, many or no size at all.

-,TRBJ2-1,TRBD2,TRBV29-1,TGCAGCGCCGCACCCTTACTAGCGGGAGGGGTAAATGAGCAGTTCTTC,CSAAPLLAGGVNEQFF
-,TRBJ1-5,TRBD1,TRBV6-1,TGTGCCAGCAGTGAAACGTATGGGACAGGCAACAATCAGCCCCAGCATTTT,CASSETYGTGNNQPQHF
-,TRBJ2-3,-,TRBV19,TGTGCCAGTAGTAGAGGGGGAAGCACAGATACGCAGTATTTT,CASSRGGSTDTQYF
-,TRBJ2-3,-,TRBV4-3,TGCGCCAGCAGCCGAATTAGCGGAAGCACAGATACGCAGTATTTT,CASSRISGSTDTQYF
-,TRBJ2-1,TRBD1,TRBV12-5,TGTGCTAGTGGTTGGGGGACAGGGGGTTCAAGTGAGCAGTTCTTC,CASGWGTGGSSEQFF
few,TRBJ1-1,TRBD1,TRBV6-6,TGTGCCAGCTTAACAGGGGCGAACACTGAAGCTTTCTTT,CASLTGANTEAFF
few,TRBJ2-7,-,TRBV21-1,TGTGCCAGCAGCAATCGCGGTCAGGGGGGCTACGAGCAGTACTTC,CASSNRGQGGYEQYF
-,TRBJ2-5,-,TRBV9,TGTGCCAGCAGCGTAGGCGGAGCGGGAGAGACCCAGTACTTC,CASSVGGAGETQYF
-,TRBJ1-1,-,TRBV29-1,TGCAGCGTTGGGCCCGGGGGCGACACTGAAGCTTTCTTT,CSVGPGGDTEAFF
-,TRBJ1-1,-,TRBV7-6,TGTGCCAGCAGCGCAGACAGGAACACTGAAGCTTTCTTT,CASSADRNTEAFF
-,TRBJ1-1,TRBD1,TRBV5-4,TGTGCCAGCAGCTTAAGACAGGGGGCGCCGACTGAAGCTTTCTTT,CASSLRQGAPTEAFF
once,TRBJ2-3,-,TRBV2,TGTGCCAGCTATTTCCTGCCGGGCTCGGGTACAGATACGCAGTATTTT,CASYFLPGSGTDTQYF
-,TRBJ2-3,-,TRBV15,TGTGCCACCAGCAGACAGATCAGCACAGATACGCAGTATTTT,CATSRQISTDTQYF
-,TRBJ1-5,-,TRBV6-7,TGTGCCAGCAGTCAACAGGGAAGGGATCAGCCCCAGCATTTT,CASSQQGRDQPQHF
-,TRBJ2-3,-,TRBV28,TGTGCCAGCAGCTACGGGAGTGTCACAGATACGCAGTATTTT,CASSYGSVTDTQYF
-,TRBJ2-3,-,TRBV7-2,TGTGCCAGCAGCTTAGACGGGGCTGGGGATACGCAGTATTTT,CASSLDGAGDTQYF
-,TRBJ1-1,TRBD1,TRBV6-5,TGTGCCAGCAATGGACAGGGGGCGCGCACTGAAGCTTTCTTT,CASNGQGARTEAFF
once,TRBJ2-4,TRBD1,TRBV18,TGTGCCAGCTCACCACCGGACAGGGGAGCCAAAAACATTCAGTACTTC,CASSPPDRGAKNIQYF
-,TRBJ1-4,-,TRBV6-5,TGTGCCAGCAGTTCCGGGTCCACGGAAAAACTGTTTTTT,CASSSGSTEKLFF
-,TRBJ1-2,-,TRBV18,TGTGCCAGCTCACCGAACCGGTTATTCTATGGCTACACCTTC,CASSPNRLFYGYTF
-,TRBJ2-7,-,TRBV5-1,TGCGCCAGCGCCCCACCAGGGAGTAGGTGGAAGGACTACGAGCAGTACTTC,CASAPPGSRWKDYEQYF
-,TRBJ2-7,-,TRBV18,TGTGCCAGCTCACCCCGGACGGGAAGCTCCTACGAGCAGTACTTC,CASSPRTGSSYEQYF
-,TRBJ2-3,-,TRBV18,TGTGCCAGCTCACCACCTTTGGGGGGCGCAGATACGCAGTATTTT,CASSPPLGGADTQYF
-,TRBJ2-3,-,TRBV28,TGTGCCAGCAGATTGAGCACAGATACGCAGTATTTT,CASRLSTDTQYF
-,TRBJ1-1,-,TRBV11-3,TGTGCCAGCAGCTTAGATAGGCGGGGCGTTGTCTCCGAAGCTTTCTTT,CASSLDRRGVVSEAFF
-,TRBJ2-3,TRBD2,TRBV5-4,TGTGCCAGCAGCTTGAGACTAGCGGCCACAGATACGCAGTATTTT,CASSLRLAATDTQYF
-,TRBJ2-1,TRBD1,TRBV27,TGTGCCAGCAGTTTATTACCGGGACAGACTACAAGTGAGCAGTTCTTC,CASSLLPGQTTSEQFF
once,TRBJ2-2,-,TRBV27,TGTGCCAGCAGTTTAATGGGTGCCACCGGGGAGCTGTTTTTT,CASSLMGATGELFF
-,TRBJ1-5,-,TRBV2,TGTGCCAGCAGGGGGGTTGTACAGCCCCAGCATTTT,CASRGVVQPQHF
-,TRBJ2-1,TRBD2,TRBV15,TGTGCCACCAGCAGAGACCTTAGCGGGAGATTAGCCTACAATGAGCAGTTCTTC,CATSRDLSGRLAYNEQFF
once,TRBJ2-7,-,TRBV10-3,TGTGCCATCAGTGAGTCCGGGAGCTCCTACGAGCAGTACTTC,CAISESGSSYEQYF
-,TRBJ2-7,TRBD1,TRBV19,TGTGCCAGTAGCGAACAGGGGAGTTACTACGAGCAGTACTTC,CASSEQGSYYEQYF
-,TRBJ1-1,-,TRBV30,TGTGCCTGGAGTGACTTTGGGGCTGCGGGCACTGAAGCTTTCTTT,CAWSDFGAAGTEAFF
-,TRBJ2-1,-,TRBV7-3,TGTGCCAGCAGCGTTGGTCTAGCGAACAATGAGCAGTTCTTC,CASSVGLANNEQFF
-,TRBJ2-7,TRBD1,TRBV6-1,TGTGCCAGCAGCCGGGACAGGGGGACCCCCTACGAGCAGTACTTC,CASSRDRGTPYEQYF
-,TRBJ2-1,-,TRBV21-1,TGTGCCAGCAGCAAGGACAGGGACGGTTTCTACAATGAGCAGTTCTTC,CASSKDRDGFYNEQFF
-,TRBJ2-3,TRBD1,TRBV18,TGTGCCAGCTCACCAGGGACAGCGATACGGACAGATACGCAGTATTTT,CASSPGTAIRTDTQYF
-,TRBJ2-3,-,TRBV2,TGTGCCAGCGCGACTAGAGTGGGCACAGATACGCAGTATTTT,CASATRVGTDTQYF
-,TRBJ1-2,-,TRBV28,TGTGCCAGCAGTGTGGGGGCGGGAGGCTACACCTTC,CASSVGAGGYTF
once,TRBJ1-5,-,TRBV5-1,TGCGCCAGCAGCTTGGGGGGGTTCAACAATCAGCCCCAGCATTTT,CASSLGGFNNQPQHF
-,TRBJ2-1,TRBD2,TRBV5-4,TGTGCCAGCAGCTTGCTAGCGGGAGGGGATGAGCAGTTCTTC,CASSLLAGGDEQFF
once,TRBJ1-1,TRBD1,TRBV6-1,TGTGCCAGCACCTTACAGGGGACGAACACTGAAGCTTTCTTT,CASTLQGTNTEAFF
-,TRBJ1-2,TRBD1,TRBV6-5,TGTGCCAGCAGTGGGGGACAGGGTTATGGCTACACCTTC,CASSGGQGYGYTF
-,TRBJ1-5,TRBD1,TRBV7-2,TGTGCCAGCAGCGGACAGGGGAACAGGCCCCAGCATTTT,CASSGQGNRPQHF
once,TRBJ2-1,-,TRBV2,TGTGCCAGCAGTCCCTTAGCGGCCACTGGGAGTGAGCAGTTCTTC,CASSPLAATGSEQFF
-,TRBJ2-1,-,TRBV27,TGTGCCAGCAGTTCCTTGGACTCCTACAATGAGCAGTTCTTC,CASSSLDSYNEQFF